This TCR beta chain was recovered during a study of glioma-infiltrating T cells. Notes on the study in general: Non-neoplastic patients had below-expected tissue-blood divergence, while all gliomas exceeded expectation.

This clonotype was seen many times. The antigen is undetermined. Amplification of TCR alpha and beta CDR3 regions from RNA used iRepertoire nested multiplex PCR. MiXCR, applied by TCRdb to the multiplex PCR reads, yields one record per CDR3 protein. The data hold about 89,000 distinct CDR3 sequences, with approximately 22% observed a single time. V lost 8 bases to trimming and J lost 4 bases; unmatched junction nucleotides: 8. Germline CDR1 and CDR2: ENHRY and SYGVKD. CDR3 length: 14 amino acids. This chain joins TRBV10-3 and TRBJ2-3, with 8 bases matching TRBD2. The sequencing input was glioma tissue, nonneoplastic brain tissue, or PBMCs (not recorded which). The sequence was obtained from a human donor with low-grade glioma or glioblastoma, undergoing nonglioma brain surgery, or in good health (not recorded which). The CDR3 bases are TGTGCCATCTCGATCGGACTAGCAGCAGATACGCAGTATTTT. Encoded protein: CAISIGLAADTQYF.